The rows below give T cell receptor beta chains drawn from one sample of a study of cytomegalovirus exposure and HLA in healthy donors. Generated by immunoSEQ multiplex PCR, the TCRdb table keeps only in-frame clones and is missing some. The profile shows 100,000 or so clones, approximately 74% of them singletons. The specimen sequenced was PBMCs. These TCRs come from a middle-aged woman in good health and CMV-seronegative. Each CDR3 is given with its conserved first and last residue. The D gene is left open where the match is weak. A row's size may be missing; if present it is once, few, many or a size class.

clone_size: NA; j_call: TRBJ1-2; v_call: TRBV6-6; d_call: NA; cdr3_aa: CASTNGAGDNYGYTF; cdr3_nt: TGTGCCAGCACCAACGGGGCAGGGGATAACTATGGCTACACCTTC
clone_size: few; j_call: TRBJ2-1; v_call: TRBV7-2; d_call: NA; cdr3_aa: CASSVAAPSYNEQFF; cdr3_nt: TGTGCCAGCAGCGTAGCGGCTCCTTCCTACAATGAGCAGTTCTTC
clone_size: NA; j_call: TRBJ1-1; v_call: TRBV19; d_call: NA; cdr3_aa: CASSSPPGVINTEAFF; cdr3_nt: TGTGCCAGTAGTTCTCCCCCAGGGGTAATAAACACTGAAGCTTTCTTT
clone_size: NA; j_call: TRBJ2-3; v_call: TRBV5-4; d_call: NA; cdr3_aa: CASSLGLASADTQYF; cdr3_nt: TGTGCCAGCAGCTTGGGGCTAGCGAGTGCAGATACGCAGTATTTT
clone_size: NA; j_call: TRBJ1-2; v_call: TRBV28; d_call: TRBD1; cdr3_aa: CASSQDRAPYGYTF; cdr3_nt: TGTGCCAGCAGTCAGGACAGGGCTCCCTATGGCTACACCTTC
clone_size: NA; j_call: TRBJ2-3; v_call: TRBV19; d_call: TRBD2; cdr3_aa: CASSIRPGLAGETDTQYF; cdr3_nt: TGTGCCAGTAGTATTCGGCCGGGACTAGCGGGAGAGACAGATACGCAGTATTTT
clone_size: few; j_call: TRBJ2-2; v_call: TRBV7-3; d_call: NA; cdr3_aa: CASSALGRAGELFF; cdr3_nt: TGTGCCAGCAGCGCCCTGGGGCGCGCCGGGGAGCTGTTTTTT
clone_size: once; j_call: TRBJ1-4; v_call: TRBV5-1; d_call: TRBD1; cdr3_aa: CASSLMDRGNEKLFF; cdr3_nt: TGCGCCAGCAGCTTGATGGACAGGGGAAATGAAAAACTGTTTTTT
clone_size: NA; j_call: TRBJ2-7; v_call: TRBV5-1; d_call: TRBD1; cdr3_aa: CASGPNKDRGSYEQYF; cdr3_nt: TGCGCCAGCGGTCCAAATAAAGACAGGGGCTCCTACGAGCAGTACTTC
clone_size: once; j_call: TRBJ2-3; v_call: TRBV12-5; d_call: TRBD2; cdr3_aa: CASGLFSGAADTQYF; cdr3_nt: TGTGCTAGTGGTTTGTTTAGCGGGGCTGCAGATACGCAGTATTTT
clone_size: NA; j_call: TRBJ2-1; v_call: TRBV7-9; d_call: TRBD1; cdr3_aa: CASSQTVGDRSYNEQFF; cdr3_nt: TGTGCCAGCAGCCAGACTGTAGGGGACAGGAGCTACAATGAGCAGTTCTTC
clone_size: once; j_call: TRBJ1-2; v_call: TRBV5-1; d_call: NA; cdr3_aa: CASSLEKGLGIYGYTF; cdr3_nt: TGCGCCAGCAGCTTGGAAAAGGGGCTAGGGATCTATGGCTACACCTTC
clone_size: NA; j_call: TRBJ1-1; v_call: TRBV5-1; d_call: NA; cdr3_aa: CASSPGGGTEAFF; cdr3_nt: TGCGCCAGCAGCCCGGGGGGGGGCACTGAAGCTTTCTTT
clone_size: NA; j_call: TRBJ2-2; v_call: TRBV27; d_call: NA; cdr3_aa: CASQGSYTGELFF; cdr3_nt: TGTGCCAGTCAGGGTTCGTACACCGGGGAGCTGTTTTTT
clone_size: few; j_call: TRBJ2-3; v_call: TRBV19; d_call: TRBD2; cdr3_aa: CASGHRGLGGDTQYF; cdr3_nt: TGTGCCAGCGGGCACCGGGGACTAGGGGGAGATACGCAGTATTTT
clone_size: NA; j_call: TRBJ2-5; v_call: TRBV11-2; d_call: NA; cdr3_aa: CASSSPSPSKQETQYF; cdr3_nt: TGTGCCAGCAGCTCCCCTTCACCTAGCAAACAAGAGACCCAGTACTTC
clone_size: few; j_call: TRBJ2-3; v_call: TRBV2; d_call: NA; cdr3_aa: CASRRRVTTYTDTQYF; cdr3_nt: TGTGCCAGCAGGAGGAGAGTCACCACCTACACAGATACGCAGTATTTT
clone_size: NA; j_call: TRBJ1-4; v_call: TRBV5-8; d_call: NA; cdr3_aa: CASNPNFGEKLFF; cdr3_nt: TGTGCCAGCAACCCTAATTTTGGTGAAAAACTGTTTTTT
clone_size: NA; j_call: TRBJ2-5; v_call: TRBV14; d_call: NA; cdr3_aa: CASSQHSLGRTRETQYF; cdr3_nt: TGTGCCAGCAGCCAACACTCCCTAGGCCGGACTCGAGAGACCCAGTACTTC
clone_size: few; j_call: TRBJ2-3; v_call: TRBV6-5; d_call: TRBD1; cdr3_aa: CASSKTGDSTDTQYF; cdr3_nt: TGTGCCAGCAGCAAGACAGGGGATAGCACAGATACGCAGTATTTT
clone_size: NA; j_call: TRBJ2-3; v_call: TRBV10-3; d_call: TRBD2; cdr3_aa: CATTGLAADTQYF; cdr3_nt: TGTGCCACCACGGGACTAGCGGCAGATACGCAGTATTTT
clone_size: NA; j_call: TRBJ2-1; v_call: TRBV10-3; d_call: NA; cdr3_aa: CAISAGTANEQFF; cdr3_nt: TGTGCCATCAGTGCCGGGACTGCAAATGAGCAGTTCTTC
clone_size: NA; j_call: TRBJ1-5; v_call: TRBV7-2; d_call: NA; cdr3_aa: CASSATYSNQPQHF; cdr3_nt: TGTGCCAGCAGCGCTACCTATAGCAATCAGCCCCAGCATTTT
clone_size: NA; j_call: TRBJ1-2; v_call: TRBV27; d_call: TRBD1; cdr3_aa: CASSITGTGTYGYTF; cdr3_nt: TGTGCCAGCAGTATCACCGGGACAGGGACCTATGGCTACACCTTC
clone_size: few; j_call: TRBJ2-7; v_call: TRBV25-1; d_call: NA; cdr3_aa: CASIPSIEPYEQYF; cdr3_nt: TGTGCCAGCATTCCCTCAATCGAGCCTTACGAGCAGTACTTC
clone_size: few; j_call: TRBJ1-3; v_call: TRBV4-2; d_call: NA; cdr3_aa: CASRDTNSGNTIYF; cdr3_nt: TGTGCCAGCCGGGACACAAACTCTGGAAACACCATATATTTT
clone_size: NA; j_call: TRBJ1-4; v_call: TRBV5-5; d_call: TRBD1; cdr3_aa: CASSLDRGKLFF; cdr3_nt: TGTGCCAGCAGCTTAGACAGGGGGAAACTGTTTTTT
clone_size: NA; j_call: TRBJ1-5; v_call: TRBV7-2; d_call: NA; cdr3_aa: CASSSQGQSPQHF; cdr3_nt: TGTGCCAGCAGCTCCCAGGGGCAATCGCCCCAGCATTTT
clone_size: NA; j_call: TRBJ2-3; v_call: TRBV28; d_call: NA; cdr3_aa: CASSPPTRASTDTQYF; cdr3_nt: TGTGCCAGCAGTCCCCCGACCAGGGCTAGCACAGATACGCAGTATTTT
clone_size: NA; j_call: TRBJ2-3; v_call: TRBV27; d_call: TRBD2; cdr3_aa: CASSSFGTSGKGGTDTQYF; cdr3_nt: TGTGCCAGCAGTTCGTTCGGGACTAGCGGGAAAGGAGGCACAGATACGCAGTATTTT
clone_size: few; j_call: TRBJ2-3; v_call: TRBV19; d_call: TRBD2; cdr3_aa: CASSMGTSGGTDTQYF; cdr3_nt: TGTGCCAGTAGTATGGGGACTAGCGGGGGCACAGATACGCAGTATTTT
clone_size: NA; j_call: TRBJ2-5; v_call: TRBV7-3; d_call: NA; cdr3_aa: CASSLEAGQGTQYF; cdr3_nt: TGTGCCAGCAGCTTAGAGGCCGGGCAGGGGACCCAGTACTTC
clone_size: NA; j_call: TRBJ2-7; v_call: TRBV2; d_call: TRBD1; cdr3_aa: CASGAGGAPYEQYF; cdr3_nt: TGTGCCAGCGGAGCAGGGGGCGCGCCCTACGAGCAGTACTTC
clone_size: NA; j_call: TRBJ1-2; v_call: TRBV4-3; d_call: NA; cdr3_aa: CASSQDMESNYGYTF; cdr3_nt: TGCGCCAGCAGCCAAGACATGGAGAGTAACTATGGCTACACCTTC
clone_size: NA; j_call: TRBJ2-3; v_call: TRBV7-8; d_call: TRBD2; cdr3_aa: CASSLDLAESTDTQYF; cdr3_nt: TGTGCCAGCAGCTTAGATCTAGCGGAGAGCACAGATACGCAGTATTTT
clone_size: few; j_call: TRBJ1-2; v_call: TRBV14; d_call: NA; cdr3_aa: CASSRKRTPGYGYTF; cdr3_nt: TGTGCCAGCAGCCGAAAAAGGACACCGGGCTATGGCTACACCTTC
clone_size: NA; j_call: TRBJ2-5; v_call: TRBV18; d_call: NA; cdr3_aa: CASTGIRSAQETQYF; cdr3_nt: TGTGCCAGCACCGGGATCCGATCGGCTCAAGAGACCCAGTACTTC
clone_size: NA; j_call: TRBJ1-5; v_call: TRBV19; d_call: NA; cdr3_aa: CASSGTEPPRPGQPQHF; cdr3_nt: TGTGCCAGTAGTGGAACAGAACCCCCGAGACCAGGGCAGCCCCAGCATTTT
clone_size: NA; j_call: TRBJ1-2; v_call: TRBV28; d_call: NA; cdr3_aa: CASTVGGNYGYTF; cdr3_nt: TGTGCCAGCACCGTCGGGGGGAACTATGGCTACACCTTC
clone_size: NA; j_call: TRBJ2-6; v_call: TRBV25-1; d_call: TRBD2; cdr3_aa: CASSGLGTKMRGANVLTF; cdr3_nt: TGTGCCAGCAGCGGACTAGGGACCAAAATGAGGGGGGCCAACGTCCTGACTTTC
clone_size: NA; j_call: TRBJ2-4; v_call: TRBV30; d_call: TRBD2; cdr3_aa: CAWDGGNIQYF; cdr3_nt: TGTGCCTGGGACGGGGGGAACATTCAGTACTTC
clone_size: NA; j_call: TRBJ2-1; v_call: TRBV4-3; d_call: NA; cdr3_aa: CASSQRLVGYNEQFF; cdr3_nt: TGCGCCAGCAGCCAAAGACTAGTGGGGTATAATGAGCAGTTCTTC